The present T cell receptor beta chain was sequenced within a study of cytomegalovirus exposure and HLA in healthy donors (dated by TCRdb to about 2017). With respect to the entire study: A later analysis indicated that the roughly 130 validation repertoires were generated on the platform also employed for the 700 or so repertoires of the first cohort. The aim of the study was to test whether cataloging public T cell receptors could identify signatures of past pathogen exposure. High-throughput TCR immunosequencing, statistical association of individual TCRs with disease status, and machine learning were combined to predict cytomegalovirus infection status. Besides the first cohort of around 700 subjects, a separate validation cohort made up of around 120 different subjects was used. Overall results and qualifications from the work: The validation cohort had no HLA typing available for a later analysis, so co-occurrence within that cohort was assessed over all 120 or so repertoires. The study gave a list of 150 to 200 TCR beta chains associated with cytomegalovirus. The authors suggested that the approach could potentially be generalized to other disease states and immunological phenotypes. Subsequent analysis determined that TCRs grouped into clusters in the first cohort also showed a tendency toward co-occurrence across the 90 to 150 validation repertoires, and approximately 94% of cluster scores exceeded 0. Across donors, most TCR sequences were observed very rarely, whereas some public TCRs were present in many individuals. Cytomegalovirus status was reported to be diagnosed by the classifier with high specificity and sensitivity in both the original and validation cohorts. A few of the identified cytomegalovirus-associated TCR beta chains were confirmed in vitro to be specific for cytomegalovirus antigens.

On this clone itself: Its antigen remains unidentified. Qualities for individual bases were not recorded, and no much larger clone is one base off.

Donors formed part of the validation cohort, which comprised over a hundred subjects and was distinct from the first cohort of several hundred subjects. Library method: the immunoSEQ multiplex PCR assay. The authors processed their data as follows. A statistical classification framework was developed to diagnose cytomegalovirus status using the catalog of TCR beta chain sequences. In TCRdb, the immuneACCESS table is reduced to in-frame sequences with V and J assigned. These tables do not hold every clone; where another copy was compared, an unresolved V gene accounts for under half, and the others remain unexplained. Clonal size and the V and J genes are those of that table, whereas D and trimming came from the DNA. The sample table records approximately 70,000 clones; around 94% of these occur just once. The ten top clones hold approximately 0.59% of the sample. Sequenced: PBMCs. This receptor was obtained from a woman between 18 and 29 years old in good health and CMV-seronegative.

The DNA sequence follows: TGTGCCAGCAGCTCGCAGGGGGCCCTCATTTCTGGGGCCAACGTCCTGACTTTC. It translates as CASSSQGALISGANVLTF. The rearrangement joined TRBV7-2 to TRBJ2-6; 8 of the junction bases match TRBD1. Including cysteine and phenylalanine, the CDR3 has 18 amino acids. Only the CDR3 part of the read is kept: 54 bases, read in frame from the first base. Trimming leaves V shorter by 4 bases and J shorter by 1 base, with the junction holding 9 bases beyond the gene matches. CDR1 is given as SGHTA and CDR2 as FQGNSA, both from the germline V gene.